Each of the 6 T cell receptor beta chains below was sequenced from the same sample in a study of blood T cell repertoires in COVID-19. Here immunoSEQ multiplex PCR was the method, and the copy in TCRdb shows in-frame clones only, minus some. The sample has approximately 97,000 clones; 88% are singletons. Sequenced: peripheral blood. The receptors derive from a man between 45 and 60 years old with COVID-19, enrolled during active disease.

The CDR3 reads CASSVRANYGYTF. The CDR3 bases are TGTGCCAGCAGTGTTCGGGCTAACTATGGCTACACCTTC. The V gene is TRBV2, the J gene TRBJ1-2; D unclear. V dropped 4 bases and J dropped 0 bases, with 6 bases sitting between them. The CDR3 sequence is 13 residues long. Germline V lookup: CDR1 SNHLY, CDR2 FYNNEI.

The chain carries TRBV19 and TRBJ1-4, with TRBD1 matching over 9 bases. Germline trimming cut 0 bases from V and 7 bases from J; bases unmatched to any gene: 3. This CDR3 is built from 15 residues. Germline values: CDR1 LNHDA, CDR2 SQIVND (reference sequence). CDR3 loop: CASSIEGTGLEKLFF. The CDR3 region has the DNA TGTGCCAGTAGTATAGAGGGGACAGGGCTTGAAAAACTGTTTTTT.

CDR3 nucleotides: TGTGCAAGTCGCCGAGCGATAAATAATTCACCCCTCCACTTT. Its protein is CASRRAINNSPLHF. This rearrangement joins TRBV12-2 to TRBJ1-6. TRBV12-2 is assigned pseudogene status. This CDR3 is built from 14 residues.

J is TRBJ2-7 and V is TRBV10-1; D is perhaps TRBD1 (6 bases). The CDR3 totals 13 residues. Germline V gene data show CDR1 as WNHNN and CDR2 as SYGVQD (reference sequence). Trimming took off 2 bases at V and 9 bases at J, with 14 bases between the two ends. The CDR3 sequence is CASSETPRGWQYF. CDR3 nucleotide sequence: TGCGCCAGCAGTGAGACACCCAGGGGCTGGCAGTACTTC.

The rearrangement joins TRBV14 to TRBJ2-7; D is ambiguous. Trimming shortened V by 0 bases and J by 4 bases, and 7 bases separated the two germline ends. The CDR3 loop spans 13 amino acids. Looked up from germline, CDR1 is SGHDN and CDR2 is FVKESK. CDR3 amino acids: CASSQDNLYEQYF. The CDR3, as DNA: TGTGCCAGCAGCCAAGATAATTTATACGAGCAGTACTTC.

The J gene is TRBJ1-1, the V gene TRBV5-1, with a possible D match to TRBD1 (5 bases). Germline CDR1 is SGHRS and CDR2 is YFSETQ. V was trimmed by 1 base and J by 1 base, leaving 11 bases between them. The CDR3 has 15 amino acids. CDR3 amino acids: CASSLRSGQNTEAFF. The CDR3 region has the DNA TGCGCCAGCAGCTTGCGGTCAGGGCAGAACACTGAAGCTTTCTTT.